This is a list of T cell receptor beta chains from one sample in a study of identical twins. One entry per CDR3 protein results from TCRdb running MiXCR on the 5' RACE reads. The repertoire has about 690,000 distinct CDR3 sequences, around 5.7% of them found once; the top ten carry 1.5% to 2%. Sequencing was performed on naive T cells sorted from blood. The receptors shown here come from a man in his late teens or twenties in good health. Each CDR3 is given with its conserved first and last residue. D genes are given only for firm matches. A clone size is listed for some rows: how often the clone was seen (once, few, many), or a class if it is expanded.

few	TRBV5-1	TRBJ2-7	TRBD2	CASSRASGYEQYF	TGCGCCAGCAGTCGGGCTAGCGGGTACGAGCAGTACTTC
many	TRBV12-3/TRBV12-4	TRBJ2-7	TRBD1	CASSPTRDRATTISYEQYF	TGTGCCAGCAGTCCCACACGGGACAGGGCGACTACTATCTCCTACGAGCAGTACTTC
many	TRBV20-1	TRBJ2-5	TRBD1	CSARELDRETQYF	TGCAGTGCTAGGGAATTGGACAGGGAGACCCAGTACTTC
few	TRBV6-6	TRBJ2-1	.	CASRNPEVGEQFF	TGTGCCAGCAGAAACCCCGAAGTGGGTGAGCAGTTCTTC
many	TRBV5-5	TRBJ2-5	TRBD1	CASRQQGAGNRETQYF	TGTGCCAGCAGACAACAGGGGGCGGGTAATCGAGAGACCCAGTACTTC
many	TRBV20-1	TRBJ1-2	.	CSASLVRTAFNYGYTF	TGCAGTGCTAGCTTGGTCAGGACAGCTTTTAACTATGGCTACACCTTC
many	TRBV12-5	TRBJ2-2	.	CASGRDTGELFF	TGTGCTAGTGGTCGAGACACCGGGGAGCTGTTTTTT
few	TRBV12-3/TRBV12-4	TRBJ2-1	TRBD2	CASRFGRSVNEQFF	TGTGCCAGCAGGTTCGGGAGGTCGGTGAATGAGCAGTTCTTC
.	TRBV6-2/TRBV6-3	TRBJ2-1	TRBD1	CASSYNQRTGHNEQFF	TGTGCCAGCAGTTACAATCAAAGGACAGGGCACAATGAGCAGTTCTTC
.	TRBV18	TRBJ2-3	TRBD1	CASSRVDRAGTDTQYF	TGTGCCAGCTCAAGGGTTGACAGGGCTGGCACAGATACGCAGTATTTT
many	TRBV5-1	TRBJ2-5	TRBD1	CASSLVGQQETQYF	TGTGCCAGCAGTTTGGTGGGACAGCAAGAGACCCAGTACTTC
many	TRBV11-3	TRBJ2-2	TRBD1	CASSKYGQGSVGELFF	TGTGCCAGCAGCAAGTACGGACAGGGATCGGTCGGGGAGCTGTTTTTT
few	TRBV12-3/TRBV12-4	TRBJ1-5	.	CASSLGAGRGDQPQHF	TGTGCCAGCAGTTTAGGGGCAGGACGGGGAGATCAGCCCCAGCATTTT
many	TRBV12-3/TRBV12-4	TRBJ1-3	.	CASSLWGISGNTIYF	TGTGCCAGCAGTTTATGGGGGATTTCTGGAAACACCATATATTTT
few	TRBV12-3/TRBV12-4	TRBJ1-1	.	CASTFGVGSTEAFF	TGTGCCAGCACGTTTGGGGTTGGGAGCACTGAAGCTTTCTTT
few	TRBV4-3	TRBJ2-1	TRBD2	CASSQDVGSGTEQFF	TGCGCCAGCAGCCAAGACGTCGGTAGCGGGACCGAGCAGTTCTTC
few	TRBV25-1	TRBJ2-1	TRBD2	CASSTYQSGNYNEQFF	TGTGCCAGCAGTACCTACCAGAGCGGGAACTACAATGAGCAGTTCTTC
few	TRBV4-2	TRBJ2-4	TRBD2	CASSQDWPSGSQLAKNIQYF	TGTGCCAGCAGCCAAGATTGGCCTAGCGGGAGTCAACTAGCCAAAAACATTCAGTACTTC
few	TRBV5-5	TRBJ2-5	TRBD1	CASSRKQTGPETQYF	TGTGCCAGCAGCCGAAAACAGACAGGGCCAGAGACCCAGTACTTC
many	TRBV27	TRBJ1-2	.	CASSLTVSGYGYTF	TGTGCCAGCAGTTTGACCGTCAGCGGCTATGGCTACACCTTC
many	TRBV7-2	TRBJ2-7	.	CASSLGGGRVVEQYF	TGTGCCAGCAGCTTAGGGGGCGGTCGGGTCGTCGAGCAGTACTTC
few	TRBV15	TRBJ2-5	TRBD1	CATSRGGQGGKETQYF	TGTGCCACCAGCAGAGGGGGACAGGGGGGGAAGGAGACCCAGTACTTC
few	TRBV19	TRBJ1-1	.	CASSTGFRTEAFF	TGTGCCAGTAGTACCGGGTTTCGGACTGAAGCTTTCTTT
few	TRBV7-3	TRBJ2-1	TRBD2	CASSVWTSGMNNEQFF	TGTGCCAGCAGCGTCTGGACTAGCGGGATGAACAATGAGCAGTTCTTC
many	TRBV12-3/TRBV12-4	TRBJ2-1	TRBD2	CASSSSSGRANEQFF	TGTGCCAGCAGTTCGTCTAGCGGGAGGGCCAATGAGCAGTTCTTC
many	TRBV6-1	TRBJ1-1	.	CASSVLEGRTEAFF	TGTGCCAGCAGTGTCTTGGAGGGGAGGACTGAAGCTTTCTTT
few	TRBV5-1	TRBJ2-2	TRBD2	CASSLWTSDTGELFF	TGCGCCAGCAGCTTGTGGACTAGCGACACCGGGGAGCTGTTTTTT
many	TRBV5-6	TRBJ1-1	.	CASSINRVRRNTEAFF	TGTGCCAGCAGCATAAACAGGGTGAGGAGAAACACTGAAGCTTTCTTT
many	TRBV10-3	TRBJ1-4	.	CAISDSATNEKLFF	TGTGCCATCAGCGACAGTGCAACTAATGAAAAACTGTTTTTT
many	TRBV5-1	TRBJ2-1	TRBD2	CASTPRFSGSENEQFF	TGCGCCAGCACCCCTCGCTTTAGCGGGAGCGAGAATGAGCAGTTCTTC
.	TRBV3-1	TRBJ2-1	.	CASSPTTRSYNEQFF	TGTGCCAGCAGCCCCACTACACGCTCCTACAATGAGCAGTTCTTC
.	TRBV20-1	TRBJ2-7	TRBD1	CSARGRRDSYEQYF	TGCAGTGCCAGGGGGCGGAGGGACTCCTACGAGCAGTACTTC
few	TRBV24-1	TRBJ1-5	.	CATSDSTDGNQPQHF	TGTGCCACCAGTGATTCGACGGACGGCAATCAGCCCCAGCATTTT
.	TRBV7-2	TRBJ1-1	TRBD1	CASRLTGAEVSF	TGTGCCAGCAGATTAACAGGGGCCGAAGTATCTTTT
few	TRBV27	TRBJ2-2	.	CASGRVNRGTGELFF	TGTGCCAGCGGCCGGGTCAATCGGGGCACCGGGGAGCTGTTTTTT
few	TRBV10-3	TRBJ2-1	.	CAVKGAFNYNEQFF	TGTGCCGTCAAGGGCGCCTTTAACTACAATGAGCAGTTCTTC
many	TRBV7-2	TRBJ2-4	.	CASSLLASSYIQYF	TGTGCCAGCAGCTTGTTGGCTAGTTCCTACATTCAGTACTTC
.	TRBV2	TRBJ1-4	TRBD1	CASNPRDSHPTNEKLFF	TGTGCCAGCAACCCCCGGGACAGCCATCCAACTAATGAAAAACTGTTTTTT
.	TRBV7-9	TRBJ2-1	TRBD2	CASSLTGTRAQFF	TGTGCCAGCAGCTTAACGGGGACTAGAGCGCAGTTCTTC
.	TRBV5-8	TRBJ2-7	TRBD1	CASSPRTGYLPGEQYF	TGTGCCAGCAGCCCTAGGACAGGGTATCTTCCAGGGGAGCAGTACTTC
many	TRBV5-1	TRBJ2-1	TRBD2	CASSLSASGHEQFF	TGCGCCAGCAGCTTGAGTGCTAGCGGGCATGAGCAGTTCTTC
few	TRBV3-1	TRBJ1-4	.	CASSQARGDEKLFF	TGTGCCAGCAGCCAAGCCAGAGGGGATGAAAAACTGTTTTTT
many	TRBV10-1	TRBJ1-2	.	CASSEYADYGYTF	TGCGCCAGCAGTGAGTACGCAGACTATGGCTACACCTTC
few	TRBV5-1	TRBJ2-1	TRBD1	CASSLTGTGEVNEQFF	TGCGCCAGCAGCTTAACCGGGACAGGGGAAGTCAATGAGCAGTTCTTC
many	TRBV12-3/TRBV12-4	TRBJ1-6	.	CASSLWRTNSPLHF	TGTGCCAGCAGTTTATGGCGGACAAATTCACCCCTCCACTTT
many	TRBV12-3/TRBV12-4	TRBJ2-2	.	CASNRGANTGELFF	TGTGCCAGCAACCGCGGTGCGAACACCGGGGAGCTGTTTTTT
many	TRBV28	TRBJ2-1	TRBD2	CASSLTSGRANNEQFF	TGTGCCAGCAGTTTAACCAGCGGGAGGGCTAACAATGAGCAGTTCTTC
.	TRBV18	TRBJ2-1	TRBD2	CASSLTGTSFRDEQFF	TGTGCCAGCTCCCTTACCGGGACTAGCTTCCGCGATGAGCAGTTCTTC
few	TRBV11-2	TRBJ2-1	.	CASSQGPGWVGNEQFF	TGTGCCAGCAGCCAAGGCCCAGGGTGGGTGGGAAATGAGCAGTTCTTC
.	TRBV12-3/TRBV12-4	TRBJ2-1	TRBD2	CASSYSGGYNEQFF	TGTGCCAGCAGTTATAGCGGGGGGTACAATGAGCAGTTCTTC
many	TRBV20-1	TRBJ2-1	TRBD1	CSASTGANTEQFF	TGCAGTGCTAGTACAGGGGCCAACACCGAGCAGTTCTTC
few	TRBV7-8	TRBJ2-5	TRBD1	CASSLAFPGQQETQYF	TGTGCCAGCAGCTTAGCTTTTCCGGGACAGCAAGAGACCCAGTACTTC
many	TRBV18	TRBJ2-6	.	CASSPGAGANVLTF	TGTGCCAGCAGTCCAGGGGCTGGGGCCAACGTCCTGACTTTC
many	TRBV11-2	TRBJ1-1	.	CASSPLPRPGAFF	TGTGCCAGCAGCCCACTTCCCCGGCCGGGAGCTTTCTTT
.	TRBV28	TRBJ1-6	.	CASLRARSPLQF	TGTGCCAGTTTAAGGGCTCGTTCACCCCTCCAGTTT